These 8 T cell receptor beta chains originate from one sample sequenced in a study of blood T cell repertoires in COVID-19. Sequenced by immunoSEQ multiplex PCR; TCRdb stores in-frame clones only, minus some. The sample consists of approximately 150,000 clones, 79% of them appearing once. The source material was PBMCs or T cells enriched from blood (not recorded which). The receptors derive from a woman between 65 and 79 years old in a cohort exposed to, infected with or recovered from COVID-19 (not recorded which).

The rearrangement joins TRBV7-2 to TRBJ2-7; 7 nucleotides match TRBD2. CDR1 SGHTA and CDR2 FQGNSA come from the germline V gene. V trimming: 1 base; J trimming: 3 bases; junction bases outside the gene matches: 9. This CDR3 spans 16 amino acids. The CDR3 reads CASSLGSAGVGYEQYF. CDR3 nucleotides: TGTGCCAGCAGCTTAGGTTCGGCGGGGGTCGGCTACGAGCAGTACTTC.

The V and J genes are TRBV7-6 and TRBJ2-5; TRBD2 is a possible D gene (6 bases). In germline, CDR1 is SGHVS, CDR2 FNYEAQ. Trimming took off 3 bases at V and 1 base at J, with 12 bases between the two ends. This CDR3 has 15 amino acids. The CDR3 protein is CASSFIRGAQETQYF. In DNA, the CDR3 is TGTGCCAGCAGCTTTATTCGCGGGGCCCAAGAGACCCAGTACTTC.

The V and J genes are TRBV6-5 and TRBJ2-1; D may be TRBD2 (5 bases). The V gene lost 7 bases and the J gene lost 0 bases, with 13 bases spanning the gap. This CDR3 is 15 amino acids long. Germline values: CDR1 MNHEY, CDR2 SVGAGI. The CDR3 here is CASTRSGNSYNEQFF. CDR3 nucleotides: TGTGCCAGCACTCGCTCCGGGAACTCCTACAATGAGCAGTTCTTC.

The chain recombines TRBV10-3 with TRBJ1-2; 9 bases line up with TRBD1. V lost 6 bases to trimming and J lost 1 base; unmatched junction nucleotides: 15. Germline CDR1 ENHRY, CDR2 SYGVKD. The CDR3 has 18 residues. The CDR3, as DNA: TGTGCCATCAGCCAACGTGAGGGACAGGGTATGGGTAACTATGGCTACACCTTC. Translated, it gives CAISQREGQGMGNYGYTF.

The rearrangement uses TRBV24-1 and TRBJ2-3, with 8 nucleotides matching TRBD2. V dropped 4 bases and J dropped 5; count of bases not matched to a gene: 10. Germline V CDR1 and CDR2: KGHDR, SFDVKD. CDR3 length: 16 residues. The CDR3 DNA is TGTGCCACCAGTGACCGATCGGGAGGGGACCAAGATACGCAGTATTTT. Its translation: CATSDRSGGDQDTQYF.

The chain links TRBV5-8 to TRBJ2-1, with D tentatively TRBD1 (6 bases). V was cut by 4 bases and J by 8 bases, with 22 bases left in between. Germline values: CDR1 SGHTS, CDR2 YDEGEE. This CDR3 spans 16 amino acids. The DNA of the CDR3 is TGTGCCAGCAGCCTCAGAGGGGGACACACCGGCGATGAGCAGTTCTTC. Protein product: CASSLRGGHTGDEQFF.

There are a few counts of this clone. This rearrangement joins TRBV6-6 to TRBJ1-1; a possible D gene is TRBD1 (5 bases). CDR1 is MNHNY and CDR2 is SVGAGI in the germline V gene (reference sequence). This CDR3 is 15 amino acids long. Trimming took 6 bases from V and 2 from J, leaving 16 bases between them. The CDR3 sequence is CASSSPRQGNTEAFF. Here the CDR3 DNA reads TGTGCCAGCAGCTCCCCGCGGCAGGGTAACACTGAAGCTTTCTTT.

The chain recombines TRBV24-1 with TRBJ2-1; maybe TRBD2 (6 bases). The germline CDR1 and CDR2 sequences are KGHDR and SFDVKD. This CDR3 has 17 residues. The V end was cut by 1 base, the J end by 1 base, with 13 bases between. DNA of the CDR3: TGTGCCACCAGTGATTTTTCAGGAGGGCGATCCTACAATGAGCAGTTCTTC. Encoded protein: CATSDFSGGRSYNEQFF.